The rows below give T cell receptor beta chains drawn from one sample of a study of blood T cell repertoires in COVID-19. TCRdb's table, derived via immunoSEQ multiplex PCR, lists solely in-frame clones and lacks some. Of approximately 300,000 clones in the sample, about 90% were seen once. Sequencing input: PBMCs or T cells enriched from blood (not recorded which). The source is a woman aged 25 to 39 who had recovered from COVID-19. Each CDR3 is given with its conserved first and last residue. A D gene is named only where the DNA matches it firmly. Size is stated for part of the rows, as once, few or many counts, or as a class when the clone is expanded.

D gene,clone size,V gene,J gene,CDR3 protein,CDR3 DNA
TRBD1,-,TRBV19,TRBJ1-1,CASSSSTGGEGAFF,TGTGCCAGTAGCTCCTCGACAGGGGGCGAAGGAGCTTTCTTT
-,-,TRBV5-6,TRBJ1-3,CASSLPGEGNTIYF,TGTGCCAGCAGCTTGCCAGGGGAGGGAAACACCATATATTTT
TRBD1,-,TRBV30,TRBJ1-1,CAWSKRQGLEAFF,TGTGCCTGGAGTAAACGACAGGGCCTTGAAGCTTTCTTT
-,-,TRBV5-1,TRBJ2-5,CASSPLAAQETQYF,TGCGCCAGCAGCCCCTTAGCGGCGCAAGAGACCCAGTACTTC
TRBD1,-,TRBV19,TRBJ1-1,CASSRDRGPTEAFF,TGTGCCAGTAGTAGGGACAGGGGGCCCACTGAAGCTTTCTTT
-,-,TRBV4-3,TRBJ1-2,CASSQDKPTPFYGYTF,TGCGCCAGCAGCCAAGATAAGCCAACCCCTTTCTATGGCTACACCTTC
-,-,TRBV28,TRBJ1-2,CAAISDFGKPYGYTF,TGTGCCGCTATCTCCGACTTCGGCAAGCCCTATGGCTACACCTTC
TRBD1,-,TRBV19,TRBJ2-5,CASSRRTGGASETQYF,TGTGCCAGTAGCCGAAGGACAGGGGGCGCATCAGAGACCCAGTACTTC
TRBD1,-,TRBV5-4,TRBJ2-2,CASSHTRDSSTGELFF,TGTGCCAGCAGCCACACCCGGGACAGCTCCACCGGGGAGCTGTTTTTT
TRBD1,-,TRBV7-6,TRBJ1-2,CASSTPGTDGYTF,TGTGCCAGCTCAACTCCCGGGACAGATGGCTACACCTTC
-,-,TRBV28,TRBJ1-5,CASSRTIGRPQHF,TGTGCCAGCAGCCGCACTATTGGGAGGCCCCAGCATTTT
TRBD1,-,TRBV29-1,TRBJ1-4,CSISTGGDEKLFF,TGCAGCATATCGACAGGGGGCGATGAAAAACTGTTTTTT
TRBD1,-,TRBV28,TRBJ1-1,CASSRTRQGGTEAFF,TGTGCCAGCAGTCGTACCCGACAGGGTGGAACTGAAGCTTTCTTT
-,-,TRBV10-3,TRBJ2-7,CASRPATSYEQYF,TGTGCCTCCCGGCCAGCGACCTCCTACGAGCAGTACTTC
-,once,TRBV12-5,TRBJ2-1,CASGLVLGSGSYNEQFF,TGTGCTAGTGGTTTGGTACTAGGGAGCGGCTCCTACAATGAGCAGTTCTTC
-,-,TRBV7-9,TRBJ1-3,CASSLLQGARNTIYF,TGTGCCAGCAGCTTATTACAGGGTGCACGGAACACCATATATTTT
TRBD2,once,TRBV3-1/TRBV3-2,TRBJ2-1,CASSQAASGDNEQFF,TGTGCCAGCAGCCAAGCAGCTAGCGGGGACAATGAGCAGTTCTTC
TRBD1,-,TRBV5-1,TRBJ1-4,CASSLDRGVNEKLFF,TGCGCCAGCAGCTTAGACAGGGGGGTTAATGAAAAACTGTTTTTT
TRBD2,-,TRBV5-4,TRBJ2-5,CASSLRTSGGAETQYF,TGTGCCAGCAGCTTAAGGACTAGCGGGGGAGCAGAGACCCAGTACTTC
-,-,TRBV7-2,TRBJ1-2,CASSRQPGYYGYTF,TGTGCCAGCAGTAGACAGCCAGGTTACTATGGCTACACCTTC
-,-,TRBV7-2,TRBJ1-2,CASSFFARGSGGYGYTF,TGTGCCAGCAGCTTTTTCGCCAGGGGATCGGGTGGCTATGGCTACACCTTC
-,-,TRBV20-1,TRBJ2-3,CSAASADTQYF,TGCAGTGCCGCGAGCGCAGATACGCAGTATTTT
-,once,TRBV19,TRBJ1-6,CASSMDSRGDSPLHF,TGTGCCAGTAGTATGGACTCCCGCGGGGATTCACCCCTCCACTTT
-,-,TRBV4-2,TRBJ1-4,CASSQDLRAADEKLFF,TGTGCCAGCAGCCAAGATCTGAGGGCAGCGGATGAAAAACTGTTTTTT
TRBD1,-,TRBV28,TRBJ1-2,CASTLGTGVYGYTF,TGTGCCAGCACCTTGGGGACAGGGGTATATGGCTACACCTTC
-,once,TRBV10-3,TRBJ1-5,CAISEGWRQANQPQHF,TGTGCCATCAGTGAGGGTTGGCGTCAGGCTAATCAGCCCCAGCATTTT
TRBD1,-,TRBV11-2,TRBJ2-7,CASSLWARDRSHEQYF,TGTGCCAGCAGCTTATGGGCCCGGGACAGGTCCCACGAGCAGTACTTC
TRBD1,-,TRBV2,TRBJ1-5,CASSEWTAGQGFQPQHF,TGTGCCAGCAGTGAATGGACGGCTGGACAGGGTTTTCAGCCCCAGCATTTT
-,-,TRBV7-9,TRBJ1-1,CASSLRGTEAFF,TGTGCCAGCAGCTTAAGAGGGACTGAAGCTTTCTTT
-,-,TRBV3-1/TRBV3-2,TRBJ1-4,CASSQEAGPDEKLFF,TGTGCCAGCAGCCAAGAGGCGGGGCCGGATGAAAAACTGTTTTTT
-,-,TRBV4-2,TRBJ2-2,CASSQDGRPGADTGELFF,TGTGCCAGCAGCCAAGATGGTCGACCAGGGGCCGACACCGGGGAGCTGTTTTTT
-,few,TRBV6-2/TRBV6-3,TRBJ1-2,CASSYSITTGGYTF,TGTGCCAGCAGTTACTCGATTACGACCGGGGGCTACACCTTC
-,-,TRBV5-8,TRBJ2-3,CASSFKGADTQYF,TGTGCCAGCAGCTTTAAAGGGGCAGATACGCAGTATTTT
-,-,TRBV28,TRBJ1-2,CASLDGPTASGYTF,TGTGCCAGCTTGGATGGGCCGACCGCGTCTGGCTACACCTTC
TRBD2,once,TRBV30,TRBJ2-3,CAWSEGLAGEEYF,TGTGCCTGGAGCGAGGGACTAGCGGGGGAGGAGTATTTT
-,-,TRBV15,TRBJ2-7,CATRASQITHEQYF,TGTGCCACCAGGGCCTCCCAAATCACCCACGAGCAGTACTTC
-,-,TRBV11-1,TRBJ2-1,CASSPRSYNEQFF,TGTGCCAGCAGTCCCCGGTCCTACAATGAGCAGTTCTTC
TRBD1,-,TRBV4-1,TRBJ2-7,CASSPFGTGDEQYF,TGCGCCAGCAGCCCATTTGGGACAGGGGACGAGCAGTACTTC
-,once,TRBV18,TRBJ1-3,CASSPQQGGGNTIYF,TGTGCCAGCTCACCACAACAAGGGGGAGGAAACACCATATATTTT
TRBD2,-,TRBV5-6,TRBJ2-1,CASRGTSQWGEQFF,TGTGCCAGCAGGGGGACTAGCCAGTGGGGTGAGCAGTTCTTC
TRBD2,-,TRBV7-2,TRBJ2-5,CASSWGGEETQYF,TGTGCCAGCAGCTGGGGGGGGGAAGAGACCCAGTACTTC
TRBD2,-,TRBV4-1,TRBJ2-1,CASSQDSMGGGAISEQFF,TGCGCCAGCAGCCAAGATTCGATGGGCGGGGGGGCCATAAGTGAGCAGTTCTTC
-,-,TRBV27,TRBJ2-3,CASSRKPQATDTQYF,TGTGCCAGCAGTCGTAAGCCGCAGGCCACAGATACGCAGTATTTT
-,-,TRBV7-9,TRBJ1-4,CASSRGYPDEKLFF,TGTGCCAGCAGCAGGGGGTATCCGGATGAAAAACTGTTTTTT
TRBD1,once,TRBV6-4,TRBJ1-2,CASSPDRGDGYTF,TGTGCCAGCAGCCCGGACAGGGGGGATGGCTACACCTTC
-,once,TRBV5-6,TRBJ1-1,CASSFKERAFF,TGTGCCAGCAGCTTCAAGGAGCGAGCTTTCTTT
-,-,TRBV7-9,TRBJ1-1,CASSLVLMNTEAFF,TGTGCCAGCAGCTTAGTACTGATGAACACTGAAGCTTTCTTT
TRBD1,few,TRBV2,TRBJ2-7,CARGQGVGEQYF,TGTGCCAGAGGACAGGGAGTGGGGGAGCAGTACTTC
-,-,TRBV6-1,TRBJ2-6,CASSEQGTSSGANVLTF,TGTGCCAGCAGTGAACAGGGCACCAGCTCTGGGGCCAACGTCCTGACTTTC
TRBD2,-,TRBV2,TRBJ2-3,CASRLLTSGTDTQYF,TGTGCCAGCAGGCTACTAACTAGCGGCACAGATACGCAGTATTTT
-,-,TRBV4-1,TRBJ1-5,CASSQDPADSQPQHF,TGCGCCAGCAGCCAAGATCCTGCGGATAGTCAGCCCCAGCATTTT